This T cell receptor beta chain was recovered during a study of blood T cell repertoires in COVID-19. As processed by the authors: Quantification of nucleated cells was approximated via reference gene primer amplification. TCRdb keeps only in-frame clones here, not all; method: immunoSEQ multiplex PCR. V, J and clone size were drawn from that table, and D and trimming were deduced from the DNA. Altogether more than 85,000 clones are present, approximately 86% being singletons, with the ten largest covering around 11%. The CDR3 contains 14 residues. CDR1 MNHEY and CDR2 SMNVEV come from the germline V gene (reference sequence). The germline V and J ends were trimmed by 0 bases and 2 bases, with 8 bases remaining between them.

The chain employs TRBV27 and TRBJ2-7; no reliable D call. Sequenced: peripheral blood. The TCR originated in a human donor in a cohort sampled during active COVID-19. The CDR3 loop reads CASSLSNYPYEQYF. The CDR3 nucleotides are TGTGCCAGCAGTTTATCAAACTACCCCTACGAGCAGTACTTC.